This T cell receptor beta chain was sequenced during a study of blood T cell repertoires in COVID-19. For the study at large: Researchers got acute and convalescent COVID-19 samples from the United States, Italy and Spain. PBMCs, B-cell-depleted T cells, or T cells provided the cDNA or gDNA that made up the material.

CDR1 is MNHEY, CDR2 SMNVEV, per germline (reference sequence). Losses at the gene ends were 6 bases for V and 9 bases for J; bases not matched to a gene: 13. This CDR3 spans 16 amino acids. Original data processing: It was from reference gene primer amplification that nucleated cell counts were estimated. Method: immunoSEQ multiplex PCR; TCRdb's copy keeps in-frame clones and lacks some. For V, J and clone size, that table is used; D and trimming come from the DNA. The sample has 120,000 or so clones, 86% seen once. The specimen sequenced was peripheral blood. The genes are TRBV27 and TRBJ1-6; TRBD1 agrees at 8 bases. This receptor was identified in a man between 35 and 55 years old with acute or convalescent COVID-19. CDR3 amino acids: CASSHEQGVVGSPLHF. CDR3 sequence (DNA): TGTGCCAGCAGCCACGAACAGGGGGTAGTTGGTTCACCCCTCCACTTT.